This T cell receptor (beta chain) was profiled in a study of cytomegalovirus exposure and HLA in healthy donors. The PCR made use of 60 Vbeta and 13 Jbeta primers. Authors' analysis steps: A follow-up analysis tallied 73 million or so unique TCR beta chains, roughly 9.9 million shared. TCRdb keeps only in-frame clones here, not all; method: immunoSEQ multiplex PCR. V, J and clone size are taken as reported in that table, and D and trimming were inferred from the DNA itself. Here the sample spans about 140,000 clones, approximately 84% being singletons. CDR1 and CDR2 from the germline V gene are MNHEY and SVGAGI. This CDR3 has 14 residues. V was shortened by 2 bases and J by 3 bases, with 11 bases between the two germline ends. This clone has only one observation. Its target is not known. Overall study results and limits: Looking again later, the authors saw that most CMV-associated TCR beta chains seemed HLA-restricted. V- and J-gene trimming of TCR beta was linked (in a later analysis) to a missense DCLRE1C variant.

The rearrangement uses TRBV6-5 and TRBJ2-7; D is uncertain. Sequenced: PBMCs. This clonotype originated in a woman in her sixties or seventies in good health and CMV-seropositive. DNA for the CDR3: TGTGCCAGCAGTTACGGTGGAGCACGCTACGAGCAGTACTTC. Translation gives CASSYGGARYEQYF.